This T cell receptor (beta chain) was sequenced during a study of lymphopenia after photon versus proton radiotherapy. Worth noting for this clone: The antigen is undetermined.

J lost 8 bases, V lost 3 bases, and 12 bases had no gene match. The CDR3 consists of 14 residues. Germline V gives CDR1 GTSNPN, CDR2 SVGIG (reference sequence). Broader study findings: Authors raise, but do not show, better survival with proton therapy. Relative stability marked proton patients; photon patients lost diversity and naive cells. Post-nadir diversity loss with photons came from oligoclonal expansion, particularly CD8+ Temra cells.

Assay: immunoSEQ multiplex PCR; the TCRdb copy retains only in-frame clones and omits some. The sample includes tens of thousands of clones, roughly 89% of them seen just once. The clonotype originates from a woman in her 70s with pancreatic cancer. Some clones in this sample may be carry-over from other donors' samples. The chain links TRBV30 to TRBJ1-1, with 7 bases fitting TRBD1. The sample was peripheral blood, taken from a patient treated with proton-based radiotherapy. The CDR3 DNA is TGTGCCTGGAGAATTTCAGGGGGTACGGGGGAAGCTTTCTTT. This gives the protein CAWRISGGTGEAFF.